These 28 T cell receptor beta chains were all obtained from the same sample, sequenced in a study of Graves' ophthalmopathy and Graves' hyperthyroidism. CDR3 regions of TCR beta were amplified from RNA transcripts. The first round was an RT-PCR with HTBI primers, and the second round was a multiplex PCR. Each CDR3 protein is one row after TCRdb ran MiXCR on the multiplex PCR reads. The sample includes under 800,000 distinct CDR3 sequences, around a fifth of them seen just once. Material: peripheral blood. Every receptor here comes from a woman aged 18-30 years with stable Graves' hyperthyroidism. Some clones in this sample may be carry-over from other donors' samples.

DNA for the CDR3: TGTGCCAGCAGTTACTCGCCCAGAGCCTATGGCTACACCTTC. Amino acids: CASSYSPRAYGYTF. The chain has TRBV6-2 or TRBV6-3 and TRBJ1-2; D gene uncertain. Trimming took 0 bases from V and 4 from J, leaving 9 bases between them. Germline-derived CDR1 and CDR2 are MNHEY and SVGEGT. This CDR3 comprises 14 residues.

This clonotype appeared many times. One base away lies a much larger clone, so this may be a sequencing read error. The chain combines TRBV12-3 or TRBV12-4 with TRBJ2-4, with D possibly matching TRBD1 (6 bases). The CDR3 is 16 residues long. Deletions cut 11 bases from V and 2 bases from J, with 22 bases between. The CDR3, as DNA: TGTGCCGGCTCCCAGGGGCGGTGGGGACCCAAAAACATTCAGTACTTC. This translates into CAGSQGRWGPKNIQYF.

This clonotype was recorded many times. The CDR3 sequence: CAISAGRGQGGDTGELFF. The CDR3 DNA is TGTGCCATCAGTGCGGGCCGTGGACAGGGAGGTGACACCGGGGAGCTGTTTTTT. This chain uses TRBV10-3 with TRBJ2-2; 8 bases are shared with TRBD1. This CDR3 contains 18 residues. Germline CDR1 and CDR2: ENHRY and SYGVKD. The junction had 13 bases not matched to a gene; V was cut back by 4 bases and J by 3 bases.

This clonotype was seen many times. The rearrangement links TRBV24-1 to TRBJ1-1; a weak D match, TRBD1 (5 bases). V was shortened by 5 bases and J by 0 bases, with 9 bases between the two germline ends. The CDR3 runs to 14 residues. CDR1 is KGHDR and CDR2 is SFDVKD in the germline V gene. In nucleotides, the CDR3 is TGTGCCACCAGTGGTTCAGGGCTGAACACTGAAGCTTTCTTT. Its protein is CATSGSGLNTEAFF.

The chain recombines TRBV7-6 with TRBJ1-6, with D unclear. Germline loops: CDR1 SGHVS, CDR2 FNYEAQ. This CDR3 has 13 residues. V lost 5 bases and J lost 0, with 2 bases in between. The CDR3 DNA follows: TGTGCCAGCAGCATCTCCTATAATTCACCCCTCCACTTT. Amino acids: CASSISYNSPLHF.

The table lists this clonotype with a few counts. The chain employs TRBV5-6 and TRBJ1-3; D is uncertain. The CDR3 totals 16 residues. V was clipped by 1 base and J by 0 bases, with 11 bases between them. Looked up from germline, CDR1 is SGHDT and CDR2 is YYEEEE. In DNA form, the CDR3 reads TGTGCCAGCAGCTTGCTTACAGAATCCTCTGGAAACACCATATATTTT. Translated, it gives CASSLLTESSGNTIYF.

The chain carries TRBV28 and TRBJ1-5; TRBD1 aligns across 8 bases. The CDR3 is made up of 18 amino acids. CDR1 MDHEN and CDR2 SYDVKM come from the germline V gene. Losses at the gene ends were 2 bases for V and 1 base for J; bases not matched to a gene: 10. CDR3: CASSLVQGAVWSNQPQHF. The DNA of the CDR3 is TGTGCCAGCAGTTTAGTCCAGGGGGCAGTTTGGAGCAATCAGCCCCAGCATTTT.

In its sample, this clonotype was seen a few times. The chain employs TRBV28 and TRBJ2-2; D is possibly TRBD1 or TRBD2 (6 bases each). With 11 bases removed from V and 4 bases from J, the gap between germline ends came to 11 bases. This CDR3 is 12 amino acids long. Germline V lookup: CDR1 MDHEN, CDR2 SYDVKM. In DNA, the CDR3 is TGTGCCGGGGGGCGCACCACCGGGGAGCTGTTTTTT. Encoded protein: CAGGRTTGELFF. Full variable domain (missing parts from reference TRBV28 and TRBJ2-2): DVKVTQSSRYLVKRTGEKVFLECVQDMDHENMFWYRQDPGLGLRLIYFSYDVKMKEKGDIPEGYSVSREKKERFSLILESASTNQTSMYLCAGGRTTGELFFGEGSRLTVL.

In its sample, this clonotype was seen many times. The chain carries TRBV12-5 and TRBJ1-6; D not resolved. CDR3 length: 14 residues. V was pared by 6 bases and J by 0 bases, with 6 bases between. Germline V gene data show CDR1 as LGHNT and CDR2 as FRNRAP. The CDR3 protein is CASGVSSYNSPLHF. The CDR3 DNA sequence: TGTGCTAGTGGGGTATCCTCCTATAATTCACCCCTCCACTTT.

This clonotype has only one observation. The chain recombines TRBV6-5 with TRBJ1-2; D unclear. The CDR3 contains 14 residues. Germline V gives CDR1 MNHEY, CDR2 SVGAGI. V was trimmed by 0 bases and J by 6 bases, leaving 11 bases between them. The CDR3 region is CASSYSRHSDGYTF. CDR3 DNA sequence: TGTGCCAGCAGTTACTCTAGACATAGCGATGGCTACACCTTC.

This clonotype came up a few times. The rearrangement joins TRBV7-9 to TRBJ1-1; unclear D gene. Germline assignment: CDR1 SEHNR and CDR2 FQNEAQ (reference sequence). This CDR3 has 13 residues. Trimming stripped 6 bases from V and 0 bases from J, with 8 bases between. The CDR3 DNA reads TGTGCCAGCAGTCCGGCGGTGAACACTGAAGCTTTCTTT. It specifies CASSPAVNTEAFF.

The J gene is TRBJ2-2, the V gene TRBV12-3 or TRBV12-4; TRBD2 matches 12 bases. Trimming cost V 6 bases and J 0 bases; bases outside gene matches: 5. The CDR3 contains 17 residues. This CDR3 reads CASRPGLAGTNTGELFF. The CDR3 bases are TGTGCCAGCAGACCAGGACTAGCGGGGACGAACACCGGGGAGCTGTTTTTT.

This clonotype was counted a few times. V usage is TRBV6-2 or TRBV6-3 and J usage is TRBJ2-5, with 12 bases fitting TRBD1. Unmatched junction bases numbered 8, after V lost 2 bases and J lost 10 bases. CDR1 MNHEY and CDR2 SVGEGT come from the germline V gene. The CDR3 loop spans 15 amino acids. This chain's CDR3 is CASSYVTGTGGDQYF. CDR3 in DNA: TGTGCCAGCAGTTACGTGACGGGGACAGGGGGCGACCAGTACTTC.

This chain connects TRBV11-2 to TRBJ2-2; 9 bases are shared with TRBD1. Germline values: CDR1 SGHAT, CDR2 FQNNGV. The J segment lost 0 bases and the V segment lost 10 bases, leaving 9 bases of the junction unmatched. The CDR3 loop spans 16 amino acids. CDR3 region: CANSPTGGANTGELFF. Written as DNA, the CDR3 is TGTGCCAACAGTCCTACAGGGGGCGCGAACACCGGGGAGCTGTTTTTT.

Many counts were recorded for this clonotype. The chain links TRBV11-2 to TRBJ1-1; a weak D match, TRBD1 (5 bases). The V and J ends lost 3 bases and 6 bases respectively, with 11 bases between them. Germline-derived CDR1 and CDR2 are SGHAT and FQNNGV. This CDR3 is 13 amino acids long. The CDR3 sequence is CASSFGEGSEAFF. For the CDR3, the DNA is TGTGCCAGCAGCTTCGGAGAGGGGTCTGAAGCTTTCTTT.

The gene calls are TRBV6-5 and TRBJ1-1; maybe TRBD1 (5 bases). Germline V gives CDR1 MNHEY, CDR2 SVGAGI. The CDR3 consists of 15 residues. Trimming removed 2 bases at V and 0 bases at J, with 10 bases between. The CDR3 DNA follows: TGTGCCAGCAGTTACACCGGCAGGGTGAACACTGAAGCTTTCTTT. Translation gives CASSYTGRVNTEAFF.

V and J are TRBV19 and TRBJ1-1; the D is unclear. Trimming stripped 7 bases from V and 0 bases from J, with 9 bases between. Germline assignment: CDR1 LNHDA and CDR2 SQIVND (reference sequence). The CDR3 extends over 13 amino acids. The CDR3 DNA reads TGTGCCAGTACGAAAAAACTGAACACTGAAGCTTTCTTT. Its protein is CASTKKLNTEAFF.

This clonotype was detected ten times or more. The rearrangement joins TRBV11-2 to TRBJ1-2; D is possibly TRBD1 (6 bases). CDR1 SGHAT and CDR2 FQNNGV come from the germline V gene. This CDR3 has 17 residues. Deletions cut 8 bases from V and 0 bases from J, with 22 bases between. In DNA, the CDR3 is TGTGCCAGCTCTTCCCGGACAGACACCATTTCTAACTATGGCTACACCTTC. It translates to CASSSRTDTISNYGYTF.

This clonotype was found many times. J is TRBJ2-6 and V is TRBV4-1, with TRBD1 identical over 7 bases. There are 19 residues in the CDR3. V shed 3 bases and J 1 base; nucleotides not matched to a gene: 12. Germline loops: CDR1 MGHRA, CDR2 YSYEKL. As DNA, the CDR3 is TGCGCCAGCAGCCATCCCCCGGACAGGTGGGAATCTGGGGCCAACGTCCTGACTTTC. Protein product: CASSHPPDRWESGANVLTF.

V is TRBV7-2 and J is TRBJ1-5; no firm D call. Looked up from germline, CDR1 is SGHTA and CDR2 is FQGNSA. This CDR3 has 15 amino acids. The V end lost 2 bases, the J end lost 0 bases, and 8 bases lay between the germline ends. The CDR3 DNA follows: TGTGCCAGCAGCTTAACTGCAGATAGCAATCAGCCCCAGCATTTT. As protein: CASSLTADSNQPQHF.

The table lists this clonotype with a few counts. This chain connects TRBV28 to TRBJ2-5; TRBD2 matches at 8 bases. This CDR3 contains 16 residues. Germline V gene data show CDR1 as MDHEN and CDR2 as SYDVKM. With 5 bases clipped from V and 5 bases from J, the junction kept 13 bases outside the gene matches. CDR3 in DNA: TGTGCCAGCAGTGTCCCTATCGGGAGGGCGGAGGAGACCCAGTACTTC. It codes for CASSVPIGRAEETQYF.

This clonotype was observed many times. The rearrangement uses TRBV11-2 and TRBJ2-7; 9 nucleotides align to TRBD1. This CDR3 has 15 amino acids. V shed 8 bases and J 6 bases; nucleotides not matched to a gene: 14. The germline gives CDR1 SGHAT, CDR2 FQNNGV. The CDR3, as DNA: TGTGCCAGCGAACTTCGGGACAGGGTAGTCGGCGAGCAGTACTTC. Protein product: CASELRDRVVGEQYF.

This clonotype has ten or more counts. The rearrangement links TRBV12-3 or TRBV12-4 to TRBJ1-2, with D possibly TRBD1 on 6 matching bases. The CDR3 covers 15 residues. V was clipped by 2 bases and J by 3 bases, with 13 bases between them. The CDR3 reads CASSLTPDSYYGYTF. The CDR3 bases are TGTGCCAGCAGTTTAACCCCGGACAGCTACTATGGCTACACCTTC.

This rearrangement joins TRBV7-9 to TRBJ2-2; D not resolved. This CDR3 contains 15 residues. Trimming shortened V by 5 bases and J by 0 bases, and 10 bases separated the two germline ends. From germline, CDR1 is SEHNR and CDR2 FQNEAQ (reference sequence). Written as DNA, the CDR3 is TGTGCCAGCAGCCCCCCGGACCCGAACACCGGGGAGCTGTTTTTT. Translated, it gives CASSPPDPNTGELFF. Combining the CDR3 with reference TRBV7-9 and TRBJ2-2 gives the whole variable domain DTGVSQNPRHKITKRGQNVTFRCDPISEHNRLYWYRQTLGQGPEFLTYFQNEAQLEKSRLLSDRFSAERPKGSFSTLEIQRTEQGDSAMYLCASSPPDPNTGELFFGEGSRLTVL.

The J gene is TRBJ1-1, the V gene TRBV6-2 or TRBV6-3, with unresolved D. The V end lost 0 bases, the J end lost 6 bases, and 11 bases lay between the germline ends. Germline CDR1 MNHEY, CDR2 SVGEGT. This CDR3 is 14 amino acids long. The CDR3 is CASSYSTDSPEAFF. The CDR3 DNA follows: TGTGCCAGCAGTTACTCGACGGATAGTCCTGAAGCTTTCTTT.

The chain recombines TRBV15 with TRBJ2-5; tentatively, D is TRBD2 (5 bases). The CDR3 spans 14 residues. Trimming removed 1 base from V and 3 bases from J, with 9 bases in between. Germline V gives CDR1 LNHNV, CDR2 YYDKDF (reference sequence). In DNA, the CDR3 is TGTGCCACCAGCAGAGGAGGGTCAGAAGAGACCCAGTACTTC. Amino acid sequence: CATSRGGSEETQYF.

V is TRBV25-1 and J is TRBJ2-7; D is tentatively TRBD1 or TRBD2 (6 bases each). This CDR3 contains 15 residues. Germline V lookup: CDR1 MGHDK, CDR2 SYGVNS. Trimming cost V 1 base and J 4 bases, with 14 bases left between them. The CDR3 DNA is TGTGCCAGCAGTGAATCGGGGGCGCAGACATACGAGCAGTACTTC. It translates to CASSESGAQTYEQYF.

This rearrangement joins TRBV6-1 to TRBJ1-5, with D hard to call. Germline V CDR1 and CDR2: MNHNS, SASEGT. The CDR3 extends over 16 amino acids. Between the trimmed V and J ends, which lost 6 bases and 1 base, there was a span of 16 bases. The CDR3 sequence: CASSPVRAGSNQPQHF. CDR3 bases: TGTGCCAGCAGCCCGGTCCGAGCGGGGAGCAATCAGCCCCAGCATTTT.